The 21 T cell receptor beta chains below come from one sample, sequenced in a study of cytomegalovirus exposure and HLA in healthy donors (dated by TCRdb to 2016 to 2017). Libraries were prepared through the immunoSEQ multiplex PCR assay. TCRdb took over this immuneACCESS table, retaining in-frame rearrangements with V and J assigned. Such tables are incomplete; in checked studies, under half of the missing clones stem from an unresolved V gene, and the remainder is unexplained. The sample has roughly 330,000 clones on record, about 90% of them singletons. Approximately 1.1% of the sample comes from the top ten. Input material: PBMCs. The receptors were gathered from a woman in her 30s in good health and CMV-seropositive.

The chain recombines TRBV5-1 with TRBJ1-1; 9 positions agree with TRBD1. The germline V gene has CDR1 SGHRS and CDR2 YFSETQ. The V gene end was trimmed by 4 bases and the J gene end by 0 bases; junction bases not matched to a gene: 4. The CDR3 runs 15 residues. DNA for the CDR3: TGCGCCAGCAGCGTAGGACAGGGGATGAACACTGAAGCTTTCTTT. This sequence encodes CASSVGQGMNTEAFF.

The chain is built from TRBV5-1 and TRBJ2-3; 9 nucleotides align to TRBD2. Germline assignment: CDR1 SGHRS and CDR2 YFSETQ. This CDR3 is built from 16 residues. V shed 2 bases, J shed 0 bases, and the junction held 4 bases outside the gene matches. The CDR3: CASSFLAGVSTDTQYF. In DNA, the CDR3 is TGCGCCAGCAGCTTTTTAGCGGGAGTAAGCACAGATACGCAGTATTTT. The variable domain in full, with the rest retrieved from reference TRBV5-1 and TRBJ2-3, is KAGVTQTPRYLIKTRGQQVTLSCSPISGHRSVSWYQQTPGQGLQFLFEYFSETQRNKGNFPGRFSGRQFSNSRSEMNVSTLELGDSALYLCASSFLAGVSTDTQYFGPGTRLTVL.

The rearrangement links TRBV28 to TRBJ1-2, with D maybe TRBD1 (5 bases). Trimming cost V 6 bases and J 0 bases, with 11 bases left between them. The CDR3 is 14 residues long. Germline CDR1 reads MDHEN; CDR2 reads SYDVKM. Here the CDR3 reads CASRVTATNYGYTF. For the CDR3, the DNA is TGTGCCAGCAGGGTGACAGCGACTAACTATGGCTACACCTTC.

The chain is built from TRBV4-2 and TRBJ1-3; D is perhaps TRBD1 (5 bases). This CDR3 has 18 residues. Germline V gene sequence: CDR1 LGHNA, CDR2 YNFKEQ. Between the trimmed V and J ends, which lost 0 bases and 0 bases, there was a span of 15 bases. This CDR3 reads CASSQEGVDSYSGNTIYF. The CDR3 DNA sequence: TGTGCCAGCAGCCAAGAAGGGGTAGACAGTTACTCTGGAAACACCATATATTTT.

V gene TRBV2 combines with J gene TRBJ2-3, with TRBD2 matching over 9 bases. This CDR3 is built from 17 residues. The germline gives CDR1 SNHLY, CDR2 FYNNEI. V lost 4 bases, J lost 2 bases, and 10 bases stayed unmatched. For the CDR3, the DNA is TGTGCCAGCAGTGTCGCGATAGCGGGGGACTACACAGATACGCAGTATTTT. Protein sequence: CASSVAIAGDYTDTQYF. Full variable domain (remainder filled in from reference TRBV2 and TRBJ2-3): EPEVTQTPSHQVTQMGQEVILRCVPISNHLYFYWYRQILGQKVEFLVSFYNNEISEKSEIFDDQFSVERPDGSNFTLKIRSTKLEDSAMYFCASSVAIAGDYTDTQYFGPGTRLTVL.

This rearrangement joins TRBV30 to TRBJ1-3, with D unresolved. The CDR3 runs 14 residues. From germline, CDR1 is GTSNPN and CDR2 SVGIG (reference sequence). V gave up 0 bases and J gave up 1 base, with 7 bases separating them. The DNA of the CDR3 is TGTGCCTGGAGTGTAAGCGGTTCTGGAAACACCATATATTTT. Its translation: CAWSVSGSGNTIYF.

This sequence joins TRBV5-1 and TRBJ1-1; TRBD1 matches at 7 bases. This CDR3 spans 14 amino acids. Looked up from germline, CDR1 is SGHRS and CDR2 is YFSETQ. The J segment lost 4 bases and the V segment lost 4 bases, leaving 7 bases of the junction unmatched. CDR3 residues: CASSPYRGPTEAFF. The CDR3 coding sequence is TGCGCCAGCAGCCCATACAGGGGACCCACTGAAGCTTTCTTT.

V and J are TRBV2 and TRBJ1-5; the D is unclear. Trimming removed 0 bases at V and 0 bases at J, with 6 bases between. The CDR3 consists of 15 residues. The germline V gene encodes CDR1 SNHLY and CDR2 FYNNEI. CDR3 DNA sequence: TGTGCCAGCAGTGAAGCGCCCAGTAGCAATCAGCCCCAGCATTTT. Protein product: CASSEAPSSNQPQHF.

The CDR3 loop reads CASSLGTGGPYNEQFF. In nucleotides, the CDR3 is TGTGCCAGCAGCCTCGGGACAGGGGGCCCCTACAATGAGCAGTTCTTC. The chain combines TRBV27 with TRBJ2-1, with TRBD1 matching over 12 bases. This CDR3 has 16 residues. Germline CDR1 reads MNHEY; CDR2 reads SMNVEV (reference sequence). The J segment lost 2 bases and the V segment lost 6 bases, leaving 5 bases of the junction unmatched.

This chain joins TRBV4-1 and TRBJ1-2, with 8 bases aligning to TRBD1. J lost 5 bases, V lost 3 bases, and 8 bases had no gene match. The germline gives CDR1 MGHRA, CDR2 YSYEKL. The CDR3 runs to 15 residues. The CDR3 DNA reads as TGCGCCAGCAGCCATTCAACAGGGGGAAGGTATGGCTACACCTTC. This translates into CASSHSTGGRYGYTF.

Points on this clone: The same CDR3 also results from other DNA sequences found in this sample. This chain joins TRBV5-1 and TRBJ2-2, with D maybe TRBD2 (5 bases). The length of the CDR3 is 12 residues. The germline V gene has CDR1 SGHRS and CDR2 YFSETQ. V was shortened by 7 bases and J by 5 bases, with 9 bases between the two germline ends. The CDR3 is CASSSGTGELFF. The CDR3 coding sequence is TGCGCCAGCTCAAGCGGAACCGGGGAGCTGTTTTTT.

This chain links TRBV27 with TRBJ2-1; TRBD1 or TRBD2 may be the D gene (7 bases each). The V end was cut by 7 bases, the J end by 7 bases, with 17 bases between. CDR3 size: 14 residues. CDR1 MNHEY and CDR2 SMNVEV come from the germline V gene (reference sequence). The CDR3 region has the DNA TGTGCCAGCACGGGACAGTTGGGGGGGAATGAGCAGTTCTTC. It codes for CASTGQLGGNEQFF.

V usage is TRBV5-6 and J usage is TRBJ2-7; D assignment may be TRBD1 or TRBD2 (5 bases each). Germline values: CDR1 SGHDT, CDR2 YYEEEE. This CDR3 has 14 residues. V gave up 4 bases and J gave up 5 bases, with 16 bases separating them. The CDR3 nucleotides are TGTGCCAGCAGCCCGGACACGGGGCTTAACGAGCAGTACTTC. It translates to CASSPDTGLNEQYF.

The gene calls are TRBV5-1 and TRBJ2-7; the D is unclear. V dropped 0 bases and J dropped 1 base, with 8 bases sitting between them. There are 14 residues in the CDR3. Germline CDR1 is SGHRS and CDR2 is YFSETQ. Written as DNA, the CDR3 is TGCGCCAGCAGCTTGGGCCCGGATTCCTACGAGCAGTACTTC. It specifies CASSLGPDSYEQYF.

CDR3 DNA: TGTGCCAGCAGTGTGTCTGGTCATGAAAAACTGTTTTTT. Translation gives CASSVSGHEKLFF. This sequence joins TRBV28 and TRBJ1-4, with D unclear. The CDR3 is 13 amino acids. V was trimmed by 5 bases and J by 6 bases, leaving 10 bases between them. CDR1 MDHEN and CDR2 SYDVKM come from the germline V gene. Full variable domain (outside the CDR3, taken from reference TRBV28 and TRBJ1-4): DVKVTQSSRYLVKRTGEKVFLECVQDMDHENMFWYRQDPGLGLRLIYFSYDVKMKEKGDIPEGYSVSREKKERFSLILESASTNQTSMYLCASSVSGHEKLFFGSGTQLSVL.

This sequence joins TRBV28 and TRBJ1-1; no firm D call. Trimming removed 6 bases from V and 1 base from J, with 9 bases in between. The CDR3 is made up of 13 amino acids. Germline CDR1 and CDR2: MDHEN and SYDVKM. CDR3 sequence: CASRHRANTEAFF. CDR3 nucleotides: TGTGCCAGCAGGCACCGGGCGAACACTGAAGCTTTCTTT.

The chain is built from TRBV7-6 and TRBJ2-7, with 7 nucleotides matching TRBD2. The CDR3 is 14 amino acids. From germline, CDR1 is SGHVS and CDR2 FNYEAQ. Losses at the gene ends were 1 base for V and 3 bases for J; bases not matched to a gene: 3. The CDR3 nucleotides are TGTGCCAGCAGCTTAGTCAGCGGGGACTACGAGCAGTACTTC. Protein: CASSLVSGDYEQYF.

The chain uses TRBV6-6 and TRBJ2-7; weak D call: TRBD2 (6 bases). The CDR3 extends over 15 amino acids. CDR1 is MNHNY and CDR2 is SVGAGI in the germline V gene (reference sequence). V was pared by 7 bases and J by 0 bases, with 16 bases between. Here the CDR3 DNA reads TGTGCCAGCACCAAAGGAGGGGACCCCTCCTACGAGCAGTACTTC. It encodes CASTKGGDPSYEQYF.

This clone has just a few counts. For the CDR3, the DNA is TGTGCCAGCAGAGAGCCGGGACAGCCACCCCTCCACTTT. Its protein product is CASREPGQPPLHF. This chain uses TRBV28 with TRBJ1-6; 7 nucleotides align to TRBD1. Germline lookup yields CDR1 MDHEN and CDR2 SYDVKM. With 6 bases clipped from V and 11 bases from J, the junction kept 7 bases outside the gene matches. This CDR3 has 13 residues.

In its sample, this clone was seen once. The genes are TRBV14 and TRBJ2-1; maybe TRBD2 (6 bases). Trimming removed 0 bases at V and 0 bases at J, with 21 bases between. The CDR3 runs 20 residues. Germline V lookup: CDR1 SGHDN, CDR2 FVKESK. CDR3 DNA: TGTGCCAGCAGCCAAGATATCCCTAGCGATCAAATGAGCTCCTACAATGAGCAGTTCTTC. Translation: CASSQDIPSDQMSSYNEQFF.

This chain connects TRBV10-1 to TRBJ2-7; TRBD1 agrees at 8 bases. Germline V gives CDR1 WNHNN, CDR2 SYGVQD (reference sequence). This CDR3 has 17 residues. Losses at the gene ends were 6 bases for V and 2 bases for J; bases not matched to a gene: 15. CDR3 in amino acids: CASRIPRRDRRTYEQYF. The CDR3 coding sequence is TGCGCCAGCAGAATTCCCCGGCGGGACAGGCGCACCTACGAGCAGTACTTC.